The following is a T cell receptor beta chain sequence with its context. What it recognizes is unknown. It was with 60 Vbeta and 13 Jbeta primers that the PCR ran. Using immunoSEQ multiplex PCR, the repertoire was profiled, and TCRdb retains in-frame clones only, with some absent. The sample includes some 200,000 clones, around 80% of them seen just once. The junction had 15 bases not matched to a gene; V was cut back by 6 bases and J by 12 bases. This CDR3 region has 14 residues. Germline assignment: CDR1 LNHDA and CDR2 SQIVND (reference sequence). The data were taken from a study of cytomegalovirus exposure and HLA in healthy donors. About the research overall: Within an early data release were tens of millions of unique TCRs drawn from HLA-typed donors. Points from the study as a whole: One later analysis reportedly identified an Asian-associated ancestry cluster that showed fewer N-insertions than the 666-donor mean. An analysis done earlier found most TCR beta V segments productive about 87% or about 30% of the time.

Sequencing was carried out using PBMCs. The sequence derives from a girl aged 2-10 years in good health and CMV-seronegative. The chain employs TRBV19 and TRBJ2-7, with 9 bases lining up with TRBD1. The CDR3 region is CASRSLRGQGPAYF. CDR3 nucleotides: TGTGCCAGTAGGTCGTTGCGTGGACAGGGGCCCGCGTACTTC.